Presented here are 27 T cell receptor beta chains from one specimen sequenced in a study of blood T cell repertoires in COVID-19 (dated by TCRdb to the early 2020s). Libraries were constructed by the immunoSEQ multiplex PCR assay. The immuneACCESS repertoire file appears here via TCRdb, limited to in-frame rearrangements. These files lack a portion of the clones; in checked studies, under half of the deficit traces to unresolved V genes, and the cause of the others is not known. The sample data list 200,000 to 250,000 clones, and approximately 86% of these were observed just once. Around 1.4% of the sample comes from the top ten. Material: peripheral blood. These receptors came from a man younger than 35 with active or convalescent COVID-19.

The rearrangement links TRBV3-1 (or the pseudogene TRBV3-2) to TRBJ2-1; 12 nucleotides align to TRBD1. Germline assignment: CDR1 LGHDT and CDR2 YNNKEL (reference sequence). The CDR3 loop spans 20 amino acids. V trimming: 4 bases; J trimming: 6 bases; junction bases outside the gene matches: 19. CDR3 sequence: CASSLLRDRGLSGNLNEQFF. The CDR3 DNA sequence: TGTGCCAGCAGCCTCCTCCGGGACAGGGGGCTGAGCGGAAACCTCAATGAGCAGTTCTTC.

The sample holds one count of this clone. The gene calls are TRBV28 and TRBJ2-1; 10 bases agree with TRBD2. Losses at the gene ends were 5 bases for V and 8 bases for J; bases not matched to a gene: 12. CDR1 is MDHEN and CDR2 is SYDVKM in the germline V gene. CDR3 length: 16 amino acids. The CDR3 reads CASSTNSGRTGDEQFF. The CDR3 coding sequence is TGTGCCAGCAGTACCAATAGCGGGAGGACGGGGGATGAGCAGTTCTTC.

This sequence joins TRBV30 and TRBJ2-7; possibly TRBD1 for D (6 bases). V dropped 0 bases and J dropped 6 bases, with 9 bases sitting between them. CDR1 is GTSNPN and CDR2 is SVGIG in the germline V gene (reference sequence). The CDR3 is 12 residues long. The CDR3 sequence: CAWSVMGAEQYF. In DNA, the CDR3 is TGTGCCTGGAGTGTAATGGGGGCCGAGCAGTACTTC.

The CDR3 protein is CASIGNSYEQYF. The CDR3 DNA follows: TGTGCCAGTATCGGGAACTCCTACGAGCAGTACTTC. This sequence joins TRBV19 and TRBJ2-7; D may be TRBD2 (5 bases). The CDR3 is 12 amino acids. Per germline, CDR1 LNHDA and CDR2 SQIVND (reference sequence). V shed 7 bases and J shed 0 bases, with 7 bases lying between them.

CDR3 sequence: CASSRDNNYGYTF. Written as DNA, the CDR3 is TGTGCCAGCAGCCGAGACAATAACTATGGCTACACCTTC. V gene TRBV9 combines with J gene TRBJ1-2; D unresolved. The length of the CDR3 is 13 residues. CDR1 is SGDLS, CDR2 YYNGEE, per germline. Trimming took off 4 bases at V and 1 base at J, with 8 bases between the two ends.

The rearrangement joins TRBV25-1 to TRBJ2-3; D might be TRBD1 (6 bases). Trimming took off 3 bases at V and 1 base at J, with 11 bases between the two ends. The CDR3 extends over 15 amino acids. Germline CDR1 reads MGHDK; CDR2 reads SYGVNS. CDR3 sequence: CASSDTGWGTDTQYF. As DNA, the CDR3 is TGTGCCAGCAGTGACACAGGGTGGGGCACAGATACGCAGTATTTT. Based on the CDR3 plus reference TRBV25-1 and TRBJ2-3, the full variable domain is EADIYQTPRYLVIGTGKKITLECSQTMGHDKMYWYQQDPGMELHLIHYSYGVNSTEKGDLSSESTVSRIRTEHFPLTLESARPSHTSQYLCASSDTGWGTDTQYFGPGTRLTVL.

The rearrangement joins TRBV30 to TRBJ2-2; a weak D match, TRBD2 (5 bases). Per the germline V gene, CDR1 is GTSNPN and CDR2 is SVGIG (reference sequence). Deletions cut 2 bases from V and 2 bases from J, with 12 bases between. This CDR3 region has 15 residues. This CDR3 is CAWSRGIPNTGELFF. The CDR3 bases are TGTGCCTGGAGTCGGGGAATACCAAACACCGGGGAGCTGTTTTTT.

The chain couples TRBV7-4 to TRBJ2-1; 11 bases map to TRBD2. Germline V gene data show CDR1 as SGHVT and CDR2 as SQSDAQ. The V and J ends lost 5 bases and 5 bases, in that order; junction bases with no gene match: 17. This CDR3 has 19 residues. The CDR3 DNA reads TGTGCCAGCAGCATAGAGGGACTAGCGGTAACCCATCCTCACAATGAGCAGTTCTTC. Encoded protein: CASSIEGLAVTHPHNEQFF. Variable domain in full (rest from reference TRBV7-4 and TRBJ2-1): GAGVSQSPRYKVAKRGRDVALRCDSISGHVTLYWYRQTLGQGSEVLTYSQSDAQRDKSGRPSGRFSAERPERSVSTLKIQRTEQGDSAVYLCASSIEGLAVTHPHNEQFFGPGTRLTVL.

This clone was counted a few times. The chain recombines TRBV14 with TRBJ1-1; D gene unclear. Germline V gives CDR1 SGHDN, CDR2 FVKESK. Trimming pared 0 bases from V and 6 bases from J, leaving 17 bases between. The length of the CDR3 is 16 residues. CDR3 region: CASSQEGFGGFSEAFF. DNA of the CDR3: TGTGCCAGCAGCCAAGAAGGGTTCGGAGGATTCTCTGAAGCTTTCTTT.

This sequence joins TRBV5-1 and TRBJ1-3; unclear D gene. Germline V gene lookup returns CDR1 SGHRS and CDR2 YFSETQ. The CDR3 is made up of 15 amino acids. V dropped 0 bases and J dropped 0 bases, with 7 bases sitting between them. Written as DNA, the CDR3 is TGCGCCAGCAGCTTGGCCGGGAGCTCTGGAAACACCATATATTTT. The encoded protein is CASSLAGSSGNTIYF. Based on the CDR3 plus reference TRBV5-1 and TRBJ1-3, the full variable domain is KAGVTQTPRYLIKTRGQQVTLSCSPISGHRSVSWYQQTPGQGLQFLFEYFSETQRNKGNFPGRFSGRQFSNSRSEMNVSTLELGDSALYLCASSLAGSSGNTIYFGEGSWLTVV.

The J gene is TRBJ1-2, the V gene TRBV5-4, with 9 bases that match TRBD1. The length of the CDR3 is 16 residues. Germline V lookup: CDR1 SGHNT, CDR2 YYREEE (reference sequence). The ends lost 2 bases at V and 5 bases at J; junction bases unmatched: 10. The chain's CDR3 is CASSLPGQGFRYGYTF. CDR3 nucleotide sequence: TGTGCCAGCAGCTTACCGGGACAGGGTTTTCGGTATGGCTACACCTTC.

This chain joins TRBV5-5 and TRBJ1-2, with a possible D match to TRBD1 (6 bases). Trimming stripped 2 bases from V and 4 bases from J, with 18 bases between. This CDR3 contains 16 residues. Per the germline V gene, CDR1 is SGHKS and CDR2 is YYEKEE (reference sequence). The CDR3 region has the DNA TGTGCCAGCAGCTTAGGACAGACAGCGAGAGGCTATGGCTACACCTTC. Translation gives CASSLGQTARGYGYTF.

The chain is built from TRBV5-5 and TRBJ1-5, with TRBD1 matching over 7 bases. V shed 0 bases, J shed 0 bases, and the junction held 0 bases outside the gene matches. Germline assignment: CDR1 SGHKS and CDR2 YYEKEE (reference sequence). CDR3 size: 15 residues. For the CDR3, the DNA is TGTGCCAGCAGCTTGGCAGGGGGTAGCAATCAGCCCCAGCATTTT. Its translation is CASSLAGGSNQPQHF.

V and J are TRBV7-2 and TRBJ2-7; 7 bases are shared with TRBD1. Trimming cost V 5 bases and J 2 bases; bases outside gene matches: 12. Germline values: CDR1 SGHTA, CDR2 FQGNSA. This CDR3 has 16 residues. The CDR3 protein is CASSPDFTGVAYEQYF. In DNA form, the CDR3 reads TGTGCCAGCAGCCCGGACTTTACAGGGGTCGCCTACGAGCAGTACTTC.

The rearrangement links TRBV6-5 to TRBJ1-6; the match to TRBD1 covers 10 bases. The CDR3 covers 15 residues. Trimming cost V 7 bases and J 12 bases; bases outside gene matches: 12. CDR1 MNHEY and CDR2 SVGAGI come from the germline V gene. The chain's CDR3 is CASTTLGTGARPLHF. The CDR3 DNA is TGTGCCAGCACTACACTTGGGACAGGGGCCAGACCCCTCCACTTT.

This rearrangement joins TRBV28 to TRBJ1-3, with D possibly TRBD1 on 6 matching bases. Trimming stripped 5 bases from V and 4 bases from J, with 18 bases between. This CDR3 is built from 16 residues. Germline values: CDR1 MDHEN, CDR2 SYDVKM. CDR3 sequence reads: CASSITGLFSGNTIYF. CDR3 DNA: TGTGCCAGCAGTATAACAGGGCTATTTTCCGGAAACACCATATATTTT.

A note on this clone: Additional DNA sequences in this sample encode the identical CDR3. The chain uses TRBV10-3 and TRBJ1-5; D might be TRBD1 (6 bases). The CDR3 runs 15 residues. V shed 0 bases and J shed 2 bases, with 8 bases lying between them. Germline V gives CDR1 ENHRY, CDR2 SYGVKD. This CDR3 reads CAISESGGRNQPQHF. Written as DNA, the CDR3 is TGTGCCATCAGTGAGTCCGGGGGGCGCAATCAGCCCCAGCATTTT.

V gene TRBV5-6 combines with J gene TRBJ2-2; possible D gene TRBD1, 6 bases. Trimming left V 2 bases short and J 1 base short, with 9 bases between. CDR1 and CDR2 from the germline V gene are SGHDT and YYEEEE. This CDR3 spans 15 amino acids. As DNA, the CDR3 is TGTGCCAGCAGCTTCGGGACATTGAACACCGGGGAGCTGTTTTTT. As protein: CASSFGTLNTGELFF.

The V call is TRBV13, the J call TRBJ2-1; 7 bases align to TRBD2. This CDR3 spans 16 amino acids. Germline V gene lookup returns CDR1 PRHDT and CDR2 FYEKMQ (reference sequence). Trimming cost V 2 bases and J 0 bases; bases outside gene matches: 4. The CDR3 region has the DNA TGTGCCAGCAGCTTAACGGGAGGCTACTCCTACAATGAGCAGTTCTTC. Protein sequence: CASSLTGGYSYNEQFF.

The V call is TRBV7-9, the J call TRBJ2-5; 7 nucleotides line up with TRBD1. CDR1 SEHNR and CDR2 FQNEAQ come from the germline V gene (reference sequence). V lost 1 base and J lost 5; bases outside the gene matches: 10. The CDR3 consists of 16 residues. CDR3 sequence reads: CASSLGRDSFWETQYF. The CDR3 DNA reads as TGTGCCAGCAGCTTAGGTCGGGACAGTTTTTGGGAGACCCAGTACTTC.

Comments on this clone: Other DNA sequences in the sample encode the same CDR3. This rearrangement joins TRBV30 to TRBJ2-5; D unresolved. Trimming left V 0 bases short and J 5 bases short, with 4 bases between. The CDR3 has 11 residues. Germline loops: CDR1 GTSNPN, CDR2 SVGIG (reference sequence). CDR3 residues: CAWSVEETQYF. The CDR3 DNA sequence: TGTGCCTGGAGTGTTGAGGAGACCCAGTACTTC.

The chain is built from TRBV10-3 and TRBJ2-1; D ambiguous. In germline, CDR1 is ENHRY, CDR2 SYGVKD. There are 13 residues in the CDR3. V dropped 4 bases and J dropped 4 bases, with 8 bases sitting between them. DNA of the CDR3: TGTGCCATCAGTGGCGAGGTATACAATGAGCAGTTCTTC. Translating it yields CAISGEVYNEQFF.

This chain links TRBV11-2 with TRBJ1-1; no definite D call. Germline V gene lookup returns CDR1 SGHAT and CDR2 FQNNGV. The germline V and J ends were trimmed by 5 bases and 4 bases, with 14 bases remaining between them. The CDR3 consists of 14 residues. The CDR3 loop is CASSRVLDGTEAFF. CDR3 bases: TGTGCCAGCAGCCGTGTTCTAGATGGCACTGAAGCTTTCTTT.

The chain employs TRBV28 and TRBJ2-7; D is unresolved. Germline CDR1 and CDR2: MDHEN and SYDVKM. V lost 3 bases and J lost 2, with 14 bases in between. This CDR3 spans 15 amino acids. The chain's CDR3 is CASSFNRFPPYEQYF. The DNA for the CDR3 is TGTGCCAGCAGTTTTAATCGGTTTCCCCCCTACGAGCAGTACTTC. The full variable domain, completed using reference TRBV28 and TRBJ2-7, is DVKVTQSSRYLVKRTGEKVFLECVQDMDHENMFWYRQDPGLGLRLIYFSYDVKMKEKGDIPEGYSVSREKKERFSLILESASTNQTSMYLCASSFNRFPPYEQYFGPGTRLTVT.

The chain couples TRBV19 to TRBJ2-1; the match to TRBD1 covers 9 bases. The CDR3 has 15 residues. Germline CDR1 and CDR2: LNHDA and SQIVND (reference sequence). V shed 4 bases, J shed 7 bases, and the junction held 8 bases outside the gene matches. The CDR3 sequence: CASSTDRGIRNEQFF. CDR3 nucleotides: TGTGCCAGTAGTACCGACAGGGGGATCAGGAATGAGCAGTTCTTC.

In this sample, this clone turned up a few times. The chain carries TRBV23-1 and TRBJ1-1, with a weak D call TRBD1 (5 bases). TRBV23-1 is filed as an ORF, its function uncertain. The CDR3 is 17 amino acids. The V gene lost 7 bases and the J gene lost 5 bases, with 26 bases spanning the gap. CDR3 nucleotides: TGCGCCAGCATCCTCCCAGCATCAAGGGGTGTGGGTACTGAAGCTTTCTTT. Protein sequence: CASILPASRGVGTEAFF.

This sequence joins TRBV7-2 and TRBJ2-7; D not resolved. The CDR3 is 13 residues long. Trimming cost V 2 bases and J 3 bases, with 8 bases left between them. Germline V gene data show CDR1 as SGHTA and CDR2 as FQGNSA. The CDR3: CASSLMTYYEQYF. The CDR3 DNA reads as TGTGCCAGCAGCTTAATGACTTACTACGAGCAGTACTTC.